The 7 T cell receptor beta chains given below trace back to one sample, sequenced in a study of OX40 agonist ivuxolimab in advanced cancers. The library was generated by the immunoSEQ multiplex PCR assay. This is the immuneACCESS table as TCRdb keeps it, with only in-frame sequences that have V and J called. A part of the clones is gone; compared with another copy, unresolved V genes explain less than half, and the rest is unexplained. This sample has about 93,000 clones in its table, and 92% of those were observed once. The ten largest clones take up around 0.54% of the sample. The starting material was CD4+ or CD8+ T cells sorted from blood, obtained in a trial of the OX40 agonist ivuxolimab. All receptors derive from an adult with an advanced solid tumor such as melanoma, head and neck, liver or kidney cancer.

The chain recombines TRBV6-5 with TRBJ1-1; D may be TRBD1 (5 bases). The CDR3 is 15 amino acids. The V and J ends lost 5 bases and 5 bases respectively, with 18 bases between them. CDR1 MNHEY and CDR2 SVGAGI come from the germline V gene. Written as DNA, the CDR3 is TGTGCCAGCAGTAGCATTGGGTGGGCAGGGACTGAAGCTTTCTTT. As protein: CASSSIGWAGTEAFF.

This clone was counted a single time. The chain is built from TRBV9 and TRBJ2-7, with 9 bases aligning to TRBD2. Germline V lookup: CDR1 SGDLS, CDR2 YYNGEE. This CDR3 is 14 amino acids long. With 3 bases clipped from V and 3 bases from J, the junction kept 4 bases outside the gene matches. The CDR3 coding sequence is TGTGCCAGCAGCGCCCGACTAGCGGACTACGAGCAGTACTTC. Amino acids: CASSARLADYEQYF. Looking up the rest from reference TRBV9 and TRBJ2-7 gives the full variable domain: DSGVTQTPKHLITATGQRVTLRCSPRSGDLSVYWYQQSLDQGLQFLIQYYNGEERAKGNILERFSAQQFPDLHSELNLSSLELGDSALYFCASSARLADYEQYFGPGTRLTVT.

The V and J genes are TRBV18 and TRBJ2-1, with 9 bases that match TRBD2. CDR1 is KGHSH and CDR2 is LQKENI in the germline V gene. The ends lost 3 bases at V and 4 bases at J; junction bases unmatched: 7. This CDR3 spans 16 amino acids. This CDR3 reads CASSPLAGGLYNEQFF. CDR3 nucleotide sequence: TGTGCCAGCTCACCGTTGGCGGGAGGGTTGTACAATGAGCAGTTCTTC.

The chain is built from TRBV6-1 and TRBJ2-1; D might be TRBD1 (6 bases). Germline CDR1 and CDR2: MNHNS and SASEGT. The CDR3 loop spans 17 amino acids. V lost 3 bases, J lost 6 bases, and 21 bases lay in between. CDR3 bases: TGTGCCAGCAGTGATTTTAGAGGTGGGGGCCCCCGCAATGAGCAGTTCTTC. Its protein is CASSDFRGGGPRNEQFF.

The chain links TRBV7-2 to TRBJ2-7, with a tentative D call TRBD2 (6 bases). The V end was cut by 5 bases, the J end by 4 bases, with 9 bases between. The CDR3 contains 12 residues. Germline CDR1 reads SGHTA; CDR2 reads FQGNSA. In DNA, the CDR3 is TGTGCCAGCAGCCCGACTAGTTACGAGCAGTACTTC. This gives the protein CASSPTSYEQYF.

The chain employs TRBV6-5 and TRBJ2-3, with TRBD1 as a possible D gene (6 bases). This CDR3 has 14 amino acids. The V gene lost 6 bases and the J gene lost 0 bases, with 10 bases spanning the gap. Germline V lookup: CDR1 MNHEY, CDR2 SVGAGI. As DNA, the CDR3 is TGTGCCAGCAGGGACAGCCTGAGCACAGATACGCAGTATTTT. It is translated as CASRDSLSTDTQYF.

This chain joins TRBV2 and TRBJ1-1; tentatively, D is TRBD1 (5 bases). The germline V gene has CDR1 SNHLY and CDR2 FYNNEI. V was cut by 8 bases and J by 3 bases, with 13 bases left in between. The CDR3 has 13 amino acids. The CDR3 DNA is TGTGCCAGCCAGGGCTACCCCGACACTGAAGCTTTCTTT. Amino acids: CASQGYPDTEAFF.